The 9 T cell receptor beta chains below were found in one sample sequenced in a study of T cells after yellow fever vaccination. One entry per CDR3 protein results from TCRdb running MiXCR on the 5' RACE reads. This sample has about 73,000 distinct CDR3 sequences, with approximately 7.5% found just once. The sequenced sample was CD8+ T cells sorted from PBMCs, obtained on the day of the yellow fever booster vaccination. These receptors originate from a young man who received the YFV17D yellow fever vaccine.

This clonotype was counted only a few times. The genes are TRBV7-2 and TRBJ1-2, with 10 bases lining up with TRBD1. The CDR3 sequence is 14 residues long. Trimming removed 7 bases from V and 4 bases from J; junction bases left unmatched: 6. CDR1 is SGHTA, CDR2 FQGNSA, per germline. The CDR3 is CASNDGTGVYGYTF. As DNA, the CDR3 is TGTGCCAGCAACGACGGGACAGGGGTCTATGGCTACACCTTC.

V is TRBV27 and J is TRBJ2-1; TRBD2 agrees at 12 bases. V lost 8 bases to trimming and J lost 6 bases; unmatched junction nucleotides: 8. This CDR3 contains 15 residues. Germline V gene sequence: CDR1 MNHEY, CDR2 SMNVEV (reference sequence). CDR3 DNA: TGTGCCAGCTGCACCGGGACTAGCGGGTCCAATGAGCAGTTCTTC. It specifies CASCTGTSGSNEQFF.

This sequence joins TRBV6-2 or TRBV6-3 and TRBJ2-7; no firm D call. The germline V gene encodes CDR1 MNHEY and CDR2 SVGEGT. The CDR3 sequence is 14 residues long. V was clipped by 3 bases and J by 2 bases, with 11 bases between them. The CDR3 DNA follows: TGTGCCAGCAGTTATCCCCGAGAAACCTACGAGCAGTACTTC. Amino acid sequence: CASSYPRETYEQYF.

The V gene is TRBV9, the J gene TRBJ2-7; tentative D call: TRBD1 (5 bases). The CDR3 length is 15 residues. Germline V gives CDR1 SGDLS, CDR2 YYNGEE. The V and J ends lost 3 bases and 2 bases respectively, with 15 bases between them. CDR3 in DNA: TGTGCCAGCAGCGCTCAGACAGTAGAAACCTACGAGCAGTACTTC. It is translated as CASSAQTVETYEQYF.

As for this clonotype: This may stem from a read error, because a much larger clone lies one nucleotide away. The rearrangement links TRBV5-1 to TRBJ2-5; D is possibly TRBD2 (5 bases). CDR1 is SGHRS and CDR2 is YFSETQ in the germline V gene. This CDR3 is built from 16 residues. V shed 10 bases and J shed 5 bases, with 27 bases lying between them. The CDR3 DNA reads TGCGCCGGCACCCCTCGCTTCGTCGAGGGAGCGGAGACCCAGTACTTC. This gives the protein CAGTPRFVEGAETQYF.

The table lists this clonotype with a few counts. This chain uses TRBV5-8 with TRBJ2-1; no clear D gene. The V end lost 0 bases, the J end lost 2 bases, and 6 bases lay between the germline ends. This CDR3 has 14 residues. The germline V gene encodes CDR1 SGHTS and CDR2 YDEGEE. CDR3 protein: CASSLGIAYNEQFF. The CDR3 DNA is TGTGCCAGCAGCTTGGGGATCGCCTACAATGAGCAGTTCTTC.

This clonotype showed up many times. The rearrangement links TRBV2 to TRBJ2-1; tentatively, D is TRBD1 (5 bases). The CDR3 loop spans 17 amino acids. Trimming shortened V by 1 base and J by 0 bases, and 13 bases separated the two germline ends. Per germline, CDR1 SNHLY and CDR2 FYNNEI. The CDR3 protein is CASSEEGVDPSYNEQFF. The CDR3 DNA follows: TGTGCCAGCAGTGAAGAAGGGGTCGACCCCTCCTACAATGAGCAGTTCTTC.

This clonotype was observed a handful of times. The V and J genes are TRBV3-1 and TRBJ2-5; D is unclear. The V gene lost 1 base and the J gene lost 5 bases, with 11 bases spanning the gap. Germline V gene sequence: CDR1 LGHDT, CDR2 YNNKEL (reference sequence). The length of the CDR3 is 14 residues. CDR3 sequence reads: CASSQVGLRETQYF. The CDR3 DNA reads TGTGCCAGCAGCCAAGTGGGATTGCGGGAGACCCAGTACTTC.

This clonotype was counted at least ten times. The junction departs from the called germline gene at one end, perhaps through a read error. The genes are TRBV6-5 and TRBJ2-1; TRBD1 matches 9 bases. CDR1 and CDR2 from the germline V gene are MNHEY and SVGAGI. The CDR3 spans 15 residues. This chain's CDR3 is CASRYSGQGLNEQFF. The CDR3 DNA sequence: TGTGCCAGCAGGTACTCGGGACAGGGCCTCAATGAGCAGTTCTTC.